What follows are 31 T cell receptor beta chains derived from one specimen sequenced in a study of chemoradiotherapy in HPV16-positive cancers. Some clones are missing from TCRdb's copy, which holds only in-frame ones; the method was immunoSEQ multiplex PCR. There are 9,500 to 15,000 clones in the sample; 78% occur only once, and around 2.4% lies in the top ten. The sample was taken from a patient who underwent chemoradiotherapy. These receptors all stem from a human donor with HPV-associated anogenital cancer.

The chain has TRBV5-6 and TRBJ1-3; TRBD1 might be the D (6 bases). CDR1 and CDR2 from the germline V gene are SGHDT and YYEEEE. Trimming removed 5 bases from V and 9 bases from J, with 18 bases in between. The CDR3 has 14 amino acids. Written as DNA, the CDR3 is TGTGCCAGCAGTCACGACAGGATCTACGGCACCATATATTTT. Amino acid sequence: CASSHDRIYGTIYF.

The chain couples TRBV6-6 to TRBJ1-1; D not resolved. Germline-derived CDR1 and CDR2 are MNHNY and SVGAGI (reference sequence). Trimming took 4 bases from V and 8 from J, leaving 14 bases between them. CDR3 length: 13 residues. The CDR3 loop reads CASSFYWGLEAFF. Written as DNA, the CDR3 is TGTGCCAGCAGTTTTTATTGGGGATTAGAAGCTTTCTTT.

The chain is built from TRBV5-1 and TRBJ1-2; weak D call: TRBD1 (5 bases). V was shortened by 5 bases and J by 0 bases, with 11 bases between the two germline ends. In germline, CDR1 is SGHRS, CDR2 YFSETQ. The CDR3 runs 14 residues. As DNA, the CDR3 is TGCGCCAGCAGTCCCCAGACAGCTAACTATGGCTACACCTTC. Amino acid sequence: CASSPQTANYGYTF. Looking up the rest from reference TRBV5-1 and TRBJ1-2 gives the full variable domain: KAGVTQTPRYLIKTRGQQVTLSCSPISGHRSVSWYQQTPGQGLQFLFEYFSETQRNKGNFPGRFSGRQFSNSRSEMNVSTLELGDSALYLCASSPQTANYGYTFGSGTRLTVV.

This chain uses TRBV6-5 with TRBJ1-1; maybe TRBD1 (5 bases). Trimming pared 2 bases from V and 4 bases from J, leaving 8 bases between. The CDR3 covers 13 residues. CDR1 MNHEY and CDR2 SVGAGI come from the germline V gene. CDR3 DNA sequence: TGTGCCAGCAGTTACGCAGGGCTCACTGAAGCTTTCTTT. Its protein is CASSYAGLTEAFF.

In this sample, this clone turned up a few times. V gene TRBV29-1 combines with J gene TRBJ2-1, with 8 bases identical to TRBD2. Germline-derived CDR1 and CDR2 are SQVTM and ANQGSEA. The CDR3 is made up of 14 amino acids. This CDR3 reads CNIDPGGAGNEQFF. The CDR3 coding sequence is TGCAACATCGATCCGGGGGGGGCAGGGAATGAGCAGTTCTTC.

The chain links TRBV2 to TRBJ1-3, with D unresolved. In germline, CDR1 is SNHLY, CDR2 FYNNEI. V was clipped by 3 bases and J by 0 bases, with 12 bases between them. CDR3 length: 16 residues. The CDR3 DNA is TGTGCCAGCAGTGAGGAGCAGGATAGCTCTGGAAACACCATATATTTT. This encodes CASSEEQDSSGNTIYF.

V is TRBV2 and J is TRBJ1-1; 8 bases align to TRBD1. Germline-derived CDR1 and CDR2 are SNHLY and FYNNEI. V lost 7 bases to trimming and J lost 5 bases; unmatched junction nucleotides: 3. This CDR3 spans 12 amino acids. CDR3 sequence: CASKQGETEAFF. For the CDR3, the DNA is TGTGCCAGCAAACAGGGGGAGACTGAAGCTTTCTTT.

The gene calls are TRBV7-9 and TRBJ2-7; D unresolved. Between the trimmed V and J ends, which lost 1 base and 6 bases, there was a span of 7 bases. The CDR3 loop spans 12 amino acids. Germline-derived CDR1 and CDR2 are SEHNR and FQNEAQ (reference sequence). CDR3 DNA sequence: TGTGCCAGCAGCTTAGTCTCCAGCGAGCAGTACTTC. This codes for CASSLVSSEQYF.

The CDR3 DNA reads TGCAGCGTTACCGTCTACAGGGACGTGCAGTACTTC. Translating gives CSVTVYRDVQYF. The chain employs TRBV29-1 and TRBJ2-7, with a possible D match to TRBD1 (6 bases). This CDR3 comprises 12 residues. Germline loops: CDR1 SQVTM, CDR2 ANQGSEA. V was cut by 5 bases and J by 9 bases, with 17 bases left in between.

The chain combines TRBV20-1 with TRBJ2-7; possible D gene TRBD1, 6 bases. The CDR3 has 11 residues. Between the trimmed V and J ends, which lost 6 bases and 4 bases, there was a span of 10 bases. Germline CDR1 DFQATT, CDR2 SNEGSKA (reference sequence). CDR3 residues: CSAGTKYEQYF. CDR3 DNA sequence: TGCAGTGCCGGGACAAAATACGAGCAGTACTTC.

The chain combines TRBV5-5 with TRBJ1-4; no firm D call. Germline assignment: CDR1 SGHKS and CDR2 YYEKEE (reference sequence). Trimming shortened V by 0 bases and J by 6 bases, and 9 bases separated the two germline ends. This CDR3 is built from 14 residues. CDR3 sequence (DNA): TGTGCCAGCAGCTTGGGGCCGCAGGATGAAAAACTGTTTTTT. Translation: CASSLGPQDEKLFF.

The CDR3 protein is CASSLAGPRLNTEAFF. As DNA, the CDR3 is TGTGCCAGCAGCTTGGCGGGGCCGCGGTTGAACACTGAAGCTTTCTTT. V usage is TRBV5-8 and J usage is TRBJ1-1; the D gene is possibly TRBD1 (5 bases). The ends were cut back, 0 bases at V and 0 bases at J, with 12 bases in the middle. The CDR3 length is 16 residues. The germline V gene encodes CDR1 SGHTS and CDR2 YDEGEE.

The rearrangement links TRBV7-2 to TRBJ2-3; the D gene is possibly TRBD2 (6 bases). This CDR3 is 15 amino acids long. The V end lost 1 base, the J end lost 2 bases, and 10 bases lay between the germline ends. CDR1 and CDR2 (germline): SGHTA, FQGNSA. The CDR3 nucleotides read TGTGCCAGCAGCTTAGGGCGGGGCACCACAGATACGCAGTATTTT. It encodes CASSLGRGTTDTQYF.

The chain uses TRBV6-5 and TRBJ2-3; no definite D call. Germline V gene sequence: CDR1 MNHEY, CDR2 SVGAGI. The CDR3 has 14 residues. V was trimmed by 6 bases and J by 1 base, leaving 11 bases between them. The CDR3 bases are TGTGCCAGCAGACCACAAACCGGCACAGATACGCAGTATTTT. Translated: CASRPQTGTDTQYF.

The chain is built from TRBV7-9 and TRBJ1-6; 9 bases are a match to TRBD1. The germline CDR1 and CDR2 sequences are SEHNR and FQNEAQ (reference sequence). CDR3 length: 15 residues. V shed 3 bases and J 8 bases; nucleotides not matched to a gene: 5. The CDR3 DNA follows: TGTGCCAGCAGCTTTTCAGACAGGGGGTATTCACCCCTCCACTTT. This translates into CASSFSDRGYSPLHF.

The chain employs TRBV6-5 and TRBJ1-1; 9 nucleotides align to TRBD1. The length of the CDR3 is 13 residues. The V gene's germline CDR1 is MNHEY and CDR2 SVGAGI. J lost 4 bases, V lost 5 bases, and 2 bases had no gene match. The CDR3 spells CASSRQGGTEAFF. DNA of the CDR3: TGTGCCAGCAGTCGACAGGGGGGCACTGAAGCTTTCTTT.

This clone was observed once. J is TRBJ2-5 and V is TRBV25-1, with 8 bases that match TRBD2. Germline CDR1 reads MGHDK; CDR2 reads SYGVNS. With 5 bases clipped from V and 2 bases from J, the junction kept 7 bases outside the gene matches. The CDR3 extends over 15 amino acids. CDR3: CASSIKRGIQETQYF. CDR3 DNA: TGTGCCAGCAGTATCAAGCGGGGGATTCAAGAGACCCAGTACTTC.

V usage is TRBV18 and J usage is TRBJ1-1; D not resolved. Between the trimmed V and J ends, which lost 4 bases and 1 base, there was a span of 7 bases. This CDR3 spans 13 amino acids. Germline V gene sequence: CDR1 KGHSH, CDR2 LQKENI. CDR3 nucleotide sequence: TGTGCCAGCTCACAAATCGAGAACACTGAAGCTTTCTTT. This translates into CASSQIENTEAFF. Drawing the rest from reference TRBV18 and TRBJ1-1, the complete variable domain is NAGVMQNPRHLVRRRGQEARLRCSPMKGHSHVYWYRQLPEEGLKFMVYLQKENIIDESGMPKERFSAEFPKEGPSILRIQQVVRGDSAAYFCASSQIENTEAFFGQGTRLTVV.

The chain links TRBV5-5 to TRBJ1-1, with 7 bases aligning to TRBD1. The junction had 8 bases not matched to a gene; V was cut back by 4 bases and J by 2 bases. CDR3 length equals 15 residues. From germline, CDR1 is SGHKS and CDR2 YYEKEE (reference sequence). The CDR3 DNA follows: TGTGCCAGCAGCACCTCCGGGACAGTTAACACTGAAGCTTTCTTT. It yields the protein CASSTSGTVNTEAFF.

The chain joins TRBV4-2 to TRBJ1-2, with D unclear. Germline V gene sequence: CDR1 LGHNA, CDR2 YNFKEQ. There are 15 residues in the CDR3. Between the trimmed V and J ends, which lost 0 bases and 3 bases, there was a span of 11 bases. The CDR3 DNA is TGTGCCAGCAGCCAAGATCGGCAGCAGTACTATGGCTACACCTTC. Translated: CASSQDRQQYYGYTF.

The gene calls are TRBV2 and TRBJ2-1; D ambiguous. This CDR3 is built from 13 residues. V lost 11 bases and J 0 bases, leaving 11 bases between the germline ends. Germline assignment: CDR1 SNHLY and CDR2 FYNNEI. The CDR3 sequence: CASSRTSYNEQFF. In DNA, the CDR3 is TGTGCCTCAAGTCGGACCTCCTACAATGAGCAGTTCTTC.

J is TRBJ1-4 and V is TRBV18; TRBD1 is a possible D gene (5 bases). The V and J ends lost 5 bases and 7 bases respectively, with 20 bases between them. Germline CDR1 reads KGHSH; CDR2 reads LQKENI. The CDR3 length is 16 residues. The CDR3 DNA is TGTGCCAGCTCATCGCTCGGGCCAGGGCGTAGTGAAAAACTGTTTTTT. Residues: CASSSLGPGRSEKLFF.

The rearrangement uses TRBV4-3 and TRBJ2-7, with D unresolved. The CDR3 runs 14 residues. V lost 0 bases, J lost 6 bases, and 12 bases lay in between. Per the germline V gene, CDR1 is LGHNA and CDR2 is YSLEER. For the CDR3, the DNA is TGCGCCAGCAGCCAAGATAGGGCAGAAGGCGAGCAGTACTTC. Amino acid sequence: CASSQDRAEGEQYF.

This chain uses TRBV7-9 with TRBJ2-2; TRBD2 matches at 9 bases. J gave up 1 base and V 5 bases, and 8 bases lay outside the gene matches. The CDR3 sequence is 17 residues long. Per germline, CDR1 SEHNR and CDR2 FQNEAQ (reference sequence). CDR3 coding DNA: TGTGCCAGCAGCCCAATCCAACTAGCGGGGAACACCGGGGAGCTGTTTTTT. It codes for CASSPIQLAGNTGELFF.

The chain carries TRBV5-6 and TRBJ1-3, with D possibly matching TRBD1 (6 bases). Germline V gene data show CDR1 as SGHDT and CDR2 as YYEEEE. The germline V and J ends were trimmed by 2 bases and 0 bases, with 12 bases remaining between them. This CDR3 spans 16 amino acids. CDR3 sequence (DNA): TGTGCCAGCAGCTTCCGGGACACTTACTCTGGAAACACCATATATTTT. Protein sequence: CASSFRDTYSGNTIYF.

The V call is TRBV9, the J call TRBJ2-3; D is uncertain. This CDR3 is built from 14 residues. The V end was cut by 0 bases, the J end by 6 bases, with 11 bases between. Germline V CDR1 and CDR2: SGDLS, YYNGEE. CDR3 amino acids: CASSVGTAPDTQYF. DNA for the CDR3: TGTGCCAGCAGCGTAGGCACGGCCCCCGATACGCAGTATTTT.

The rearrangement uses TRBV12-5 and TRBJ2-1, with D unclear. The CDR3 runs to 17 residues. The germline V gene encodes CDR1 LGHNT and CDR2 FRNRAP. Trimming took 2 bases from V and 4 from J, leaving 18 bases between them. The CDR3 sequence is CASGLFGYGGDYNEQFF. The CDR3 DNA sequence: TGTGCTAGTGGTTTGTTCGGCTACGGTGGGGATTACAATGAGCAGTTCTTC.

The chain is built from TRBV7-3 and TRBJ2-2; 10 nucleotides line up with TRBD2. Per the germline V gene, CDR1 is SGHTA and CDR2 is FQGTGA. This CDR3 comprises 16 residues. The V gene end was trimmed by 4 bases and the J gene end by 3 bases; junction bases not matched to a gene: 5. The CDR3 region has the DNA TGTGCCAGCAGCTCGGGCCTAGCGGGGGACACCGGGGAGCTGTTTTTT. Translated, it gives CASSSGLAGDTGELFF.

The CDR3 reads CASSPPGGGYTF. In nucleotides, the CDR3 is TGTGCCAGCAGCCCTCCGGGGGGTGGCTACACCTTC. This chain uses TRBV9 with TRBJ1-2; tentatively, D is TRBD1 (5 bases). This CDR3 comprises 12 residues. Germline CDR1 reads SGDLS; CDR2 reads YYNGEE. Trimming shortened V by 4 bases and J by 7 bases, and 11 bases separated the two germline ends.

This chain connects TRBV4-1 to TRBJ2-5; 12 bases match TRBD2. Unmatched junction bases numbered 8, after V lost 1 base and J lost 5 bases. The CDR3 has 17 amino acids. Per the germline V gene, CDR1 is MGHRA and CDR2 is YSYEKL. The DNA for the CDR3 is TGCGCCAGCAGCCAAGGGCTAGCGGGGGGGCCAGGGGAGACCCAGTACTTC. Translating it yields CASSQGLAGGPGETQYF.

The chain is built from TRBV7-9 and TRBJ2-3; TRBD2 aligns across 9 bases. The trim removed 3 bases at V and 6 bases at J, leaving 7 bases unmatched. CDR3 length equals 15 residues. From germline, CDR1 is SEHNR and CDR2 FQNEAQ (reference sequence). The CDR3 nucleotides are TGTGCCAGCAGCTTTTGGGCTAGCGGGATGGATACGCAGTATTTT. Its translation is CASSFWASGMDTQYF. The complete variable domain, with remaining parts taken from reference TRBV7-9 and TRBJ2-3, reads DTGVSQNPRHKITKRGQNVTFRCDPISEHNRLYWYRQTLGQGPEFLTYFQNEAQLEKSRLLSDRFSAERPKGSFSTLEIQRTEQGDSAMYLCASSFWASGMDTQYFGPGTRLTVL.